Given below is one T cell receptor (beta chain) in context. The sample originates from a study of blood T cell repertoires in COVID-19. Across the study: PBMCs, B-cell-depleted T cells, or T cells provided the cDNA or gDNA that made up the material.

Sequencing used immunoSEQ multiplex PCR; TCRdb keeps in-frame clones, though not all of them. This repertoire shows 250,000 to 300,000 clones, 89% found once; its top ten account for approximately 2.2%. This CDR3 spans 13 amino acids. V gave up 4 bases and J gave up 4 bases, with 10 bases separating them. Germline CDR1 and CDR2: SEHNR and FQNEAQ (reference sequence). Input material: peripheral blood. The genes are TRBV7-9 and TRBJ1-2; no clear D gene. This clonotype was obtained from a man over 45 with acute or convalescent COVID-19. The CDR3 reads CASSSDLGYGYTF. The CDR3 DNA follows: TGTGCCAGCAGCTCGGACTTGGGCTATGGCTACACCTTC. The whole variable domain, filled in from reference TRBV7-9 and TRBJ1-2, reads DTGVSQNPRHKITKRGQNVTFRCDPISEHNRLYWYRQTLGQGPEFLTYFQNEAQLEKSRLLSDRFSAERPKGSFSTLEIQRTEQGDSAMYLCASSSDLGYGYTFGSGTRLTVV.